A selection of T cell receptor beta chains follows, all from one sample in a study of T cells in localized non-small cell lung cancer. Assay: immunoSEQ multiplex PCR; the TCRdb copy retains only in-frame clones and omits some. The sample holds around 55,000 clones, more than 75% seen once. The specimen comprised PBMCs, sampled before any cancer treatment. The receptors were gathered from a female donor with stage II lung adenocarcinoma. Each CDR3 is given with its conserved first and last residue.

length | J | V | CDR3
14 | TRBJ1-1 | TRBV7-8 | CASSTAGGGTEAFF
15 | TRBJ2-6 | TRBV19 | CASSTTAAEANVLTF
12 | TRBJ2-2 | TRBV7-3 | CASSFSPGELFF
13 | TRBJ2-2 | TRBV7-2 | CASSLETTGELFF
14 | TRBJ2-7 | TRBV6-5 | CASSFSGGAAEQYF
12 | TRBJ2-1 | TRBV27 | CASSSGGNEQFF
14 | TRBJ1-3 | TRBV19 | CASSNSISGNTIYF
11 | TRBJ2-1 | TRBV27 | CATLSYNEQFF
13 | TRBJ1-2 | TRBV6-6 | CASRFPGTDGYTF
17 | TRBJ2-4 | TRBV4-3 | CASSQGLRDVAKNIQYF
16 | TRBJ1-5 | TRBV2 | CASSGEGSGSNQPQHF
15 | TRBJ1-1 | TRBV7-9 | CASSHNRDGGTEAFF
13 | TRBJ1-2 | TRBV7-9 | CASSPGGSLGYTF
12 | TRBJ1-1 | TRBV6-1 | CASSVTHTEAFF
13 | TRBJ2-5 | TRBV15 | CATSGGFQETQYF
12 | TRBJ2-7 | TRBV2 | CASGIDSYEQYF
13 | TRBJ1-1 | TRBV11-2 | CASSAYRGTEAFF
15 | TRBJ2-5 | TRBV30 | CAWSAGLNIQETQYF
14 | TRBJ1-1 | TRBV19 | CASRTGLRGTEAFF
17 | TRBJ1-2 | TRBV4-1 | CASSQETGGGFRYGYTF
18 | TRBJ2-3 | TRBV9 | CASSVAGVAGASGDTQYF
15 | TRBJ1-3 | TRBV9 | CASSVQPISGNTIYF
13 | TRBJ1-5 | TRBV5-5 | CASSFESNQPQHF
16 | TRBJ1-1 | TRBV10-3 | CAISESGTGSRTEAFF
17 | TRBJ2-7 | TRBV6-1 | CASSGGRIRVSAYEQYF
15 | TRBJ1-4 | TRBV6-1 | CASNPRSTTNEKLFF
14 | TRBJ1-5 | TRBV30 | CAWSVVGGDQPQHF
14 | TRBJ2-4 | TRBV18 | CASSPQRAKNIQYF
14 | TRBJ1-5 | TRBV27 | CASSLSSDGGDQHF
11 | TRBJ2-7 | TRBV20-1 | CSLGGNYEQYF
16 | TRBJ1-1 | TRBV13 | CASSQGGVGTNTEAFF
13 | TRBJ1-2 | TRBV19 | CASTPDRVYGYTF
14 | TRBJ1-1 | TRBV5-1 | CASSPDRLNTEAFF
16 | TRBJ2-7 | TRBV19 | CASSPVLVGLIYEQYF
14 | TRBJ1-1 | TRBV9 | CASSVAGVNTEAFF
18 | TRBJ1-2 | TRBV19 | CASSIGPGDRLGNYGYTF
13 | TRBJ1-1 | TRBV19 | CASSNQGSTEAFF
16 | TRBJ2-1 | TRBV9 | CASSVQFSGGNNEQFF
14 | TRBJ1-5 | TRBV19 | CASSNEGARQPQHF